This TCR beta chain stems from a study of blood T cell repertoires in COVID-19. Across the study: Sites across the United States, Italy and Spain contributed samples from acute and convalescent COVID-19.

The assay was immunoSEQ multiplex PCR, and TCRdb's table has in-frame clones only and misses some. Of over 55,000 clones in the sample, over 80% are singletons; the top ten hold around a fifth. The CDR3 length is 13 residues. The V end lost 3 bases, the J end lost 7 bases, and 10 bases lay between the germline ends. Germline V gene data show CDR1 as SGHTA and CDR2 as FQGNSA. The sequence came from a woman aged 60 to 75 with acute or convalescent COVID-19. Sample: peripheral blood. The gene calls are TRBV7-2 and TRBJ2-1, with D possibly TRBD1 on 6 matching bases. The CDR3 reads CASSLLQGNEQFF. CDR3 bases: TGTGCCAGCAGCTTGCTCCAGGGGAATGAGCAGTTCTTC.